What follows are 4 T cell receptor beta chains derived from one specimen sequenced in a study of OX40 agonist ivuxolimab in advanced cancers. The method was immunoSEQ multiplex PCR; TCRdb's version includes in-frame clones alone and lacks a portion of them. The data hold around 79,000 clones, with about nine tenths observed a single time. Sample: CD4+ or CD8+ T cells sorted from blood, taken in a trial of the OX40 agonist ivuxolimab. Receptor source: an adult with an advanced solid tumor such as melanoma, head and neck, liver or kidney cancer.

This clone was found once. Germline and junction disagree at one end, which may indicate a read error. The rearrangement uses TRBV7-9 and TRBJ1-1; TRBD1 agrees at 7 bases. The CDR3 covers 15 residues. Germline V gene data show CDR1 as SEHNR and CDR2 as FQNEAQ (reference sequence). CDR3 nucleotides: TGTGCCGGCAGCTTAATAGGAGGGGGCGAGACTGAAGCTTTCTTT. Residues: CAGSLIGGGETEAFF.

CDR3 protein: CASSKQGADNQPQHF. CDR3 nucleotide sequence: TGTGCCAGTAGTAAACAGGGGGCAGACAATCAGCCCCAGCATTTT. The chain joins TRBV19 to TRBJ1-5, with TRBD1 matching 9 bases. The ends lost 4 bases at V and 3 bases at J; junction bases unmatched: 4. The CDR3 has 15 residues. CDR1 is LNHDA, CDR2 SQIVND, per germline (reference sequence).

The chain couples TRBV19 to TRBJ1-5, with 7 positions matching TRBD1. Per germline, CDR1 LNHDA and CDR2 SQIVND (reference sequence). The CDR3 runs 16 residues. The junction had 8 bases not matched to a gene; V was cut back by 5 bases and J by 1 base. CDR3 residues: CASSPLDRMSNQPQHF. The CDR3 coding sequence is TGTGCCAGTAGTCCCCTGGACAGGATGAGCAATCAGCCCCAGCATTTT.

The DNA of the CDR3 is TGCGCCAGCAGCCCGACAGGGGGTGTTGAAAAACTGTTTTTT. This sequence encodes CASSPTGGVEKLFF. The chain recombines TRBV5-1 with TRBJ1-4; 9 bases line up with TRBD1. CDR1 is SGHRS and CDR2 is YFSETQ in the germline V gene. There are 14 residues in the CDR3. V trimming: 4 bases; J trimming: 7 bases; junction bases outside the gene matches: 5. Full variable domain (rest looked up from reference TRBV5-1 and TRBJ1-4): KAGVTQTPRYLIKTRGQQVTLSCSPISGHRSVSWYQQTPGQGLQFLFEYFSETQRNKGNFPGRFSGRQFSNSRSEMNVSTLELGDSALYLCASSPTGGVEKLFFGSGTQLSVL.